A selection of T cell receptor beta chains follows, all from one sample in a study of monozygotic twins with cystic fibrosis. Sequencing was performed with immunoSEQ multiplex PCR; in TCRdb, only in-frame clones are kept and a portion is missing. The table has 30,000 to 35,000 clones, roughly 96% seen once. The sequenced material came from blood. The source is a girl between 2 and 10 years old with cystic fibrosis. CDR3s include the opening cysteine and the closing phenylalanine or tryptophan. A D gene is named only where the DNA matches it firmly. Clone size is shown for a subset of rows, as once, few, many or a class of expanded clone.

>few|TRBJ2-7|TRBD1|TRBV25-1
TGTGCCAGCAGTGGAAGGACAGGGGCATACTTC
CASSGRTGAYF
>-|TRBJ2-7|-|TRBV5-1
TGCGCCAGCAGCTTGGAGGTGGGCTACGAGCAGTACTTC
CASSLEVGYEQYF
>-|TRBJ2-3|-|TRBV7-2
TGTGCCAGCAGCTTAGGGGGCACAGATACGCAGTATTTT
CASSLGGTDTQYF
>-|TRBJ1-1|-|TRBV9
TGTGCCAGCAGCCCCTCAGGGGTCTACACTGAAGCTTTCTTT
CASSPSGVYTEAFF
>-|TRBJ1-1|TRBD1|TRBV28
TGTGCCAGCAGTTTAGTGCAGGGGGTGACGAACACTGAAGCTTTCTTT
CASSLVQGVTNTEAFF
>-|TRBJ2-1|-|TRBV6-5
TGTGCCAGCAGGGAAGACTCCGTAGGGGAGCAGTTCTTC
CASREDSVGEQFF
>-|TRBJ1-1|-|TRBV6-6
TGTGCCAGCAGTTACGAAGGGGTGACTGAAGCTTTCTTT
CASSYEGVTEAFF
>-|TRBJ1-2|TRBD1|TRBV6-5
TGTGCCAGCAGCCTAGATTGGACAGGGAATGGCTACACCTTC
CASSLDWTGNGYTF
>-|TRBJ1-2|-|TRBV19
TGTGCCAGTAGGGACTATGGCTACACCTTC
CASRDYGYTF
>-|TRBJ1-2|-|TRBV14
TGTGCCAGCAGCCAAGATTCCAATGGGGACTATGGCTACACCTTC
CASSQDSNGDYGYTF
>once|TRBJ2-7|TRBD2|TRBV30
TGTGCCTGGAGTGTACTCGGTACTAGCGGGAGGCTCGGGATCTACGAGCAGTACTTC
CAWSVLGTSGRLGIYEQYF
>-|TRBJ1-1|-|TRBV28
TGTGCCAGCAGTTTTGCGGAGACGGGCACTGAAGCTTTCTTT
CASSFAETGTEAFF
>-|TRBJ2-7|TRBD1|TRBV7-2
TGTGCCAGCAGCTCCCAGGTGAACGACAGGGGAAGCTCCTACGAGCAGTACTTC
CASSSQVNDRGSSYEQYF
>-|TRBJ2-7|-|TRBV30
TGTGCCTGGAGTGTGGGTCTGGGATTCTACGAGCAGTACTTC
CAWSVGLGFYEQYF
>once|TRBJ1-3|-|TRBV9
TGTGCCAGCAGCGTAGGAACGCCCTCTGGAAACACCATATATTTT
CASSVGTPSGNTIYF
>-|TRBJ1-5|-|TRBV12-5
TGTGCTAGTGGTTTGGACAGGGTTGGCAATCAGCCCCAGCATTTT
CASGLDRVGNQPQHF